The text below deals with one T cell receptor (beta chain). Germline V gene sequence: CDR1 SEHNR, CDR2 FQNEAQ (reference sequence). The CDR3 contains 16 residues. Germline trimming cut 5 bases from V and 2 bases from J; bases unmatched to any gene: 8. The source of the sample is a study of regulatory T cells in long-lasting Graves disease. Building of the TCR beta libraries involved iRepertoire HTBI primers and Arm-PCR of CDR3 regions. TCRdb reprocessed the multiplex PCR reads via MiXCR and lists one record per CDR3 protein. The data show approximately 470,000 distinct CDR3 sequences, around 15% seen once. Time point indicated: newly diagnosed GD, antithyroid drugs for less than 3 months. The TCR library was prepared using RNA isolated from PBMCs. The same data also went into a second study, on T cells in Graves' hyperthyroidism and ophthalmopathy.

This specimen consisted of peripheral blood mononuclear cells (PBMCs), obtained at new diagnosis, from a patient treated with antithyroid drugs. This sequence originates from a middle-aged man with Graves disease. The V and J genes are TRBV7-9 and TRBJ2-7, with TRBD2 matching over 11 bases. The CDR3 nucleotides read TGTGCCAGCAGCGAACGACGACTAGCGGGACCCTACGAGCAGTACTTC. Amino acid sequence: CASSERRLAGPYEQYF.